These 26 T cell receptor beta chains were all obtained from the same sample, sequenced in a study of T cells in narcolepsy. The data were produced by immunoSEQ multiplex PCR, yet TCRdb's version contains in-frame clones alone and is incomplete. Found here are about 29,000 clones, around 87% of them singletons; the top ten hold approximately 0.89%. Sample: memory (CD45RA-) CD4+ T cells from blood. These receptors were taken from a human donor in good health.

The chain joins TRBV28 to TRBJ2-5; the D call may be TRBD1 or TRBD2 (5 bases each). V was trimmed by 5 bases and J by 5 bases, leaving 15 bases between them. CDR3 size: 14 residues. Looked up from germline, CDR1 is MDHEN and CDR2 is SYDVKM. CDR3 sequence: CASSPRAWGETQYF. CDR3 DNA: TGTGCCAGCAGTCCTCGGGCCTGGGGGGAGACCCAGTACTTC.

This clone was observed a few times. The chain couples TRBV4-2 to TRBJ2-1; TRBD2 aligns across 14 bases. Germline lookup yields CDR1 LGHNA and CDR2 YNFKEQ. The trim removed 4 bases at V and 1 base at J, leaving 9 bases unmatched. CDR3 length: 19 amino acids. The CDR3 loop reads CASSPSGTSGSISYNEQFF. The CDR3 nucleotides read TGTGCCAGCAGCCCCTCCGGGACTAGCGGGAGTATTTCCTACAATGAGCAGTTCTTC.

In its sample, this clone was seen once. CDR3 residues: CASSRTGDRNQPQHF. The DNA of the CDR3 is TGTGCCAGCAGCAGAACAGGGGACCGCAATCAGCCCCAGCATTTT. The chain links TRBV7-2 to TRBJ1-5, with TRBD1 matching over 7 bases. The CDR3 has 15 amino acids. After removal of 5 bases from V and 2 bases from J, the junction contained 6 bases not matched to a gene. Germline CDR1 and CDR2: SGHTA and FQGNSA.

The DNA for the CDR3 is TGCAGCGTTTCCCACGGACGGTTCAATCAGCCCCAGCATTTT. As protein: CSVSHGRFNQPQHF. This chain links TRBV29-1 with TRBJ1-5; D is ambiguous. The CDR3 runs to 14 residues. The V end lost 5 bases, the J end lost 3 bases, and 14 bases lay between the germline ends. Germline V lookup: CDR1 SQVTM, CDR2 ANQGSEA.

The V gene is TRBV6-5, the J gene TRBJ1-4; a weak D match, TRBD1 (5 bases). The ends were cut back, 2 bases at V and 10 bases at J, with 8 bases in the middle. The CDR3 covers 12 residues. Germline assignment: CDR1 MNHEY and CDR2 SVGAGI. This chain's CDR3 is CASSYGGAKLFF. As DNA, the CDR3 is TGTGCCAGCAGTTACGGGGGAGCAAAACTGTTTTTT.

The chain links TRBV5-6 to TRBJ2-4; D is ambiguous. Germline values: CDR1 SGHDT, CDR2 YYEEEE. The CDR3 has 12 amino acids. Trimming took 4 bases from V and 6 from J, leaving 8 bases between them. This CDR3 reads CASSVDINIQYF. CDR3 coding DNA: TGTGCCAGCAGCGTCGATATAAACATTCAGTACTTC.

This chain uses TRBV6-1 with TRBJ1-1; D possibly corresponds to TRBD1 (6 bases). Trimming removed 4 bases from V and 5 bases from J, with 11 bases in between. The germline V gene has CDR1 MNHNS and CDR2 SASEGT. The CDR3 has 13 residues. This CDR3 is CASSGGGRTEAFF. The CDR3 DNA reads TGTGCCAGCAGTGGAGGGGGTCGGACTGAAGCTTTCTTT.

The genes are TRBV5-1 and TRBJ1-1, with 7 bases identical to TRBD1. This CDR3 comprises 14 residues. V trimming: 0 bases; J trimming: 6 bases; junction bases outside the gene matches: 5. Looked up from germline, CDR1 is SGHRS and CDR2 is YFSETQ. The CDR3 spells CASSLAGGVPEAFF. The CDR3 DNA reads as TGCGCCAGCAGCTTGGCAGGGGGTGTGCCTGAAGCTTTCTTT.

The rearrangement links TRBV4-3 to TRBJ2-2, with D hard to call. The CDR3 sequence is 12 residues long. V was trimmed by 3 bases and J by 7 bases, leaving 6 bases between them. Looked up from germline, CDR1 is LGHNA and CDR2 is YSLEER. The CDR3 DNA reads TGCGCCAGCAGCCAGGTGGGCGGGGAGCTGTTTTTT. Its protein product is CASSQVGGELFF.

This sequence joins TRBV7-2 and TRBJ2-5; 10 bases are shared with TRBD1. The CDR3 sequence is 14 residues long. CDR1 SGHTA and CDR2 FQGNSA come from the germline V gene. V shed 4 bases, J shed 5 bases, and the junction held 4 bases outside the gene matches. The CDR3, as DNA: TGTGCCAGCAGCTGGGACAGGGGTGGCGAGACCCAGTACTTC. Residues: CASSWDRGGETQYF.

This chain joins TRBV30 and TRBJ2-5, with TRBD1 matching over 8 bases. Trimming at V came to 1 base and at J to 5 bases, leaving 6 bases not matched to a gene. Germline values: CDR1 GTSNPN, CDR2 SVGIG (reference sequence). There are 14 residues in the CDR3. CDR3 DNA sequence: TGTGCCTGGAGTGAACAGGGGGGAACGGAGACCCAGTACTTC. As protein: CAWSEQGGTETQYF.

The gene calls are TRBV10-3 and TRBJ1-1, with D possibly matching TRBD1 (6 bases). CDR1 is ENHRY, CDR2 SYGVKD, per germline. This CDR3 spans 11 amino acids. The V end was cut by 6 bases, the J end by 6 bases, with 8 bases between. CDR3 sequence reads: CAISRGAEAFF. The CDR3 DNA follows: TGTGCCATCAGCAGGGGCGCTGAAGCTTTCTTT.

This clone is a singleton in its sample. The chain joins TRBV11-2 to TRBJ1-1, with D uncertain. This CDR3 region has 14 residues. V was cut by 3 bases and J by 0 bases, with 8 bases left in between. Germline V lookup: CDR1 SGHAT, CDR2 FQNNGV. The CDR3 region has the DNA TGTGCCAGCAGCTTCGGGCTCATGAACACTGAAGCTTTCTTT. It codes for CASSFGLMNTEAFF.

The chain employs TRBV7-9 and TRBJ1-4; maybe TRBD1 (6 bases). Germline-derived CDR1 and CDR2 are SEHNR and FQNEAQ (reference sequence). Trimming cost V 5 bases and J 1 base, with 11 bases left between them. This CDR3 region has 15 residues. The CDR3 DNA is TGTGCCAGCAGCACTCACAGGGTAACTAATGAAAAACTGTTTTTT. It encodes CASSTHRVTNEKLFF.

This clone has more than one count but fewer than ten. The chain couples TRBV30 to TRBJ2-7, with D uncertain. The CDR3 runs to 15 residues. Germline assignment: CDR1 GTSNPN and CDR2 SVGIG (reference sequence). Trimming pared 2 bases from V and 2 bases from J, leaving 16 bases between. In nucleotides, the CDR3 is TGTGCCTGGAGTCGGGTTGGCGGATCCGCCTACGAGCAGTACTTC. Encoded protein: CAWSRVGGSAYEQYF.

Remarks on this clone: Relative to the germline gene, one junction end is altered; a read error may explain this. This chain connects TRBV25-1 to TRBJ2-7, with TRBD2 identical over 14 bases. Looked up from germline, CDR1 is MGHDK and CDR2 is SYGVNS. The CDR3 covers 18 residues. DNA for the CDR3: TGTGCCCGCAGTGGGGGGACTAGCGGGGGTGATAGCTCCTACGAGCAGTACTTC. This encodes CARSGGTSGGDSSYEQYF.

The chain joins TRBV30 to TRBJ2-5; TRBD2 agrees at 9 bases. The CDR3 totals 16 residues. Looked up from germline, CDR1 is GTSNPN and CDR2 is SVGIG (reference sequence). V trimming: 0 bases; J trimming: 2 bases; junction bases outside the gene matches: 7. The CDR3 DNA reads TGTGCCTGGAGTGTGTCCTCAGCGGGGGGTCAAGAGACCCAGTACTTC. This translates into CAWSVSSAGGQETQYF.

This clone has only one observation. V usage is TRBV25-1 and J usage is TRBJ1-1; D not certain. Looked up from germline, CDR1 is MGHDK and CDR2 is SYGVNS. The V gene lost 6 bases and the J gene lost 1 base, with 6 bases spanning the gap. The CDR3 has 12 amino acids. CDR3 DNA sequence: TGTGCCAGCAGCGCGCAGAACACTGAAGCTTTCTTT. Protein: CASSAQNTEAFF.

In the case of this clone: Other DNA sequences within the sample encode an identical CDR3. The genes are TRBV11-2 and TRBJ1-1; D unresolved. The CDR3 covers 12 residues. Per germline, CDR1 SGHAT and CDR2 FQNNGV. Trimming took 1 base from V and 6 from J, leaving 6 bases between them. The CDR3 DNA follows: TGTGCCAGCAGCTTAGGATTTGCTGAAGCTTTCTTT. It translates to CASSLGFAEAFF.

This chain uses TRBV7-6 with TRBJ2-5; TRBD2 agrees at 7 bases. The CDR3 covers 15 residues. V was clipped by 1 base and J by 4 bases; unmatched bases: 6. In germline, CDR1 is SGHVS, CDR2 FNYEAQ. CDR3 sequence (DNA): TGTGCCAGCAGCTTAGGAGGGAGGGCCTCAGAGACCCAGTACTTC. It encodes CASSLGGRASETQYF.

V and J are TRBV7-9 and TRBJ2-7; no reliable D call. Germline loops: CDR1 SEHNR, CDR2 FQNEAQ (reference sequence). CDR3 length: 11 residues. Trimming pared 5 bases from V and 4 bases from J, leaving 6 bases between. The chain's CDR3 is CASSREYEQYF. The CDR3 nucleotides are TGTGCCAGCAGCCGTGAGTACGAGCAGTACTTC.

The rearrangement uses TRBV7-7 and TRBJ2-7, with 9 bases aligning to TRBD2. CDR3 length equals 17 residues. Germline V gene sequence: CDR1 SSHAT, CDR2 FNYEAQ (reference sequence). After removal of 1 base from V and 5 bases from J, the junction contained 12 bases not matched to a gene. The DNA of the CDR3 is TGTGCCAGCAGCTTAGTTCCCCCCGGGATAGCGGGAGACGAGCAGTACTTC. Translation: CASSLVPPGIAGDEQYF.

CDR3 sequence (DNA): TGTGCCTGGAGTGTGGGACTAACAGGGATGGGTCAGCCCCAGCATTTT. This sequence encodes CAWSVGLTGMGQPQHF. The rearrangement links TRBV30 to TRBJ1-5, with a tentative D call TRBD1 (6 bases). V gave up 0 bases and J gave up 6 bases, with 18 bases separating them. The CDR3 extends over 16 amino acids. CDR1 and CDR2 (germline): GTSNPN, SVGIG (reference sequence).

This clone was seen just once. The CDR3: CASSRVIVANTGELFF. The CDR3, as DNA: TGTGCCAGCAGCCGTGTGATTGTCGCGAACACCGGGGAGCTGTTTTTT. The gene calls are TRBV7-8 and TRBJ2-2; D ambiguous. Germline V gives CDR1 SGHVS, CDR2 FQNEAQ. Between the trimmed V and J ends, which lost 5 bases and 0 bases, there was a span of 13 bases. The CDR3 length is 16 residues.

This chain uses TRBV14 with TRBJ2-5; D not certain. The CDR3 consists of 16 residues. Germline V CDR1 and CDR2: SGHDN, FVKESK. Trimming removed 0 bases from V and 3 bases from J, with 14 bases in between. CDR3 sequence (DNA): TGTGCCAGCAGCCAAGAACCCGGCATGGGAAAAGAGACCCAGTACTTC. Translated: CASSQEPGMGKETQYF.

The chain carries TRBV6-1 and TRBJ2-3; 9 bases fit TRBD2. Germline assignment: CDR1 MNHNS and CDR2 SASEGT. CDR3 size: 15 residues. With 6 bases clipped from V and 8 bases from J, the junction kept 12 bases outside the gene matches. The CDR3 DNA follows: TGTGCCAGCAGCGATCAGGGACTAGCTTCGACTACGCAGTATTTT. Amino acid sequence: CASSDQGLASTTQYF.